This TCR beta chain derives from a study of control samples from healthy donors and cancer patients. Data came from immunoSEQ multiplex PCR; TCRdb stores just in-frame clones and leaves some out. The data contain about 30,000 clones, 65% to 90% of them singletons. This clone was seen a few times. This TCR came from a woman aged 55-70 years with head and neck cancer. Sequencing was performed on PBMCs.

CDR3 loop: CASSPFPGQGANQPQHF. For the CDR3, the DNA is TGTGCCAGCAGCCCTTTCCCGGGGCAGGGGGCGAATCAGCCCCAGCATTTT. This chain connects TRBV7-9 to TRBJ1-5, with 8 bases fitting TRBD1. The CDR3 loop spans 17 amino acids. J lost 4 bases, V lost 5 bases, and 13 bases had no gene match. Germline V gene data show CDR1 as SEHNR and CDR2 as FQNEAQ (reference sequence).